The 10 T cell receptor beta chains below were found in one sample sequenced in a study of shared clonotypes between healthy human individuals. Profiling relied on immunoSEQ multiplex PCR, and the TCRdb table lists in-frame clones only, not all of them. The sample carries about 2.4 million clones, more than 85% recorded once. Sequencing was carried out using naive CD4+ T cells from PBMCs. Subset in this sample: CD45RA+ positively selected. These receptors were collected from a man aged 18 to 29 in good health. Some clones in this sample may be carry-over from other donors' samples.

This chain links TRBV29-1 with TRBJ2-5, with D unresolved. CDR3 length: 16 residues. Germline CDR1 reads SQVTM; CDR2 reads ANQGSEA. Between the trimmed V and J ends, which lost 5 bases and 2 bases, there was a span of 21 bases. In DNA, the CDR3 is TGCAGCGTTCCCCCGGAAGAGAGAGCCATACAAGAGACCCAGTACTTC. Its protein is CSVPPEERAIQETQYF.

The chain combines TRBV7-2 with TRBJ2-3; D is unclear. The CDR3 sequence is 14 residues long. V lost 2 bases to trimming and J lost 6 bases, with 12 bases between them. The germline gives CDR1 SGHTA, CDR2 FQGNSA. The CDR3 coding sequence is TGTGCCAGCAGCTTACCCGGTGGGTGGGATACGCAGTATTTT. Its translation is CASSLPGGWDTQYF.

This chain uses TRBV18 with TRBJ1-5, with 10 bases aligning to TRBD1. Germline V gives CDR1 KGHSH, CDR2 LQKENI. The CDR3 totals 18 residues. V was clipped by 3 bases and J by 9 bases; unmatched bases: 17. Here the CDR3 reads CASSPPTGTGDVLGPQHF. CDR3 bases: TGTGCCAGCTCACCCCCCACTGGGACAGGGGACGTCTTGGGGCCCCAGCATTTT.

This chain joins TRBV18 and TRBJ1-5; no definite D call. The CDR3 has 13 residues. Deletions cut 8 bases from V and 4 bases from J, with 12 bases between. Germline-derived CDR1 and CDR2 are KGHSH and LQKENI. The CDR3 DNA sequence: TGTGCCAGCACCCCGGACTTTAATCAGCCCCAGCATTTT. Its translation: CASTPDFNQPQHF. Full variable domain (remainder filled in from reference TRBV18 and TRBJ1-5): NAGVMQNPRHLVRRRGQEARLRCSPMKGHSHVYWYRQLPEEGLKFMVYLQKENIIDESGMPKERFSAEFPKEGPSILRIQQVVRGDSAAYFCASTPDFNQPQHFGDGTRLSIL.

V usage is TRBV11-3 and J usage is TRBJ2-7; tentative D call: TRBD1 (5 bases). V lost 3 bases, J lost 2 bases, and 8 bases lay in between. This CDR3 has 13 amino acids. CDR1 and CDR2 (germline): SGHNT, YENEEA. This chain's CDR3 is CASSLGQTYEQYF. The CDR3 DNA reads as TGTGCCAGCAGCTTGGGGCAGACCTACGAGCAGTACTTC.

J is TRBJ2-3 and V is TRBV15; D uncertain. Trimming pared 5 bases from V and 4 bases from J, leaving 13 bases between. Germline V gene sequence: CDR1 LNHNV, CDR2 YYDKDF (reference sequence). The CDR3 runs to 14 residues. In nucleotides, the CDR3 is TGTGCCACCAGCGGCTCGAGAGGCGCAGATACGCAGTATTTT. Protein: CATSGSRGADTQYF.

The chain joins TRBV9 to TRBJ2-3; 16 bases map to TRBD2. Trimming cost V 4 bases and J 4 bases; bases outside gene matches: 3. Germline V gene lookup returns CDR1 SGDLS and CDR2 YYNGEE. CDR3 size: 16 residues. CDR3 protein: CASSIGTSGGADTQYF. CDR3 nucleotides: TGTGCCAGCAGCATCGGGACTAGCGGGGGGGCAGATACGCAGTATTTT.

CDR3 sequence reads: CASSLDVDQPQHF. CDR3 DNA sequence: TGTGCCAGCAGCTTAGATGTGGATCAGCCCCAGCATTTT. The rearrangement uses TRBV7-2 and TRBJ1-5; no firm D call. V was clipped by 1 base and J by 5 bases, with 6 bases between them. Germline V gene lookup returns CDR1 SGHTA and CDR2 FQGNSA. The CDR3 length is 13 residues.

The chain employs TRBV28 and TRBJ1-5; 8 nucleotides match TRBD1. The CDR3 contains 16 residues. The V gene end was trimmed by 6 bases and the J gene end by 0 bases; junction bases not matched to a gene: 7. CDR1 is MDHEN, CDR2 SYDVKM, per germline. CDR3: CASSSGQGYSNQPQHF. The DNA of the CDR3 is TGTGCCAGCAGCAGTGGACAGGGTTATAGCAATCAGCCCCAGCATTTT.

This sequence joins TRBV14 and TRBJ2-1, with TRBD2 matching over 11 bases. Germline values: CDR1 SGHDN, CDR2 FVKESK. After removal of 4 bases from V and 7 bases from J, the junction contained 9 bases not matched to a gene. The CDR3 has 16 residues. For the CDR3, the DNA is TGTGCCAGCAGCCTAACCGACCGACTAGCGGGGAATGAGCAGTTCTTC. Amino acid sequence: CASSLTDRLAGNEQFF.